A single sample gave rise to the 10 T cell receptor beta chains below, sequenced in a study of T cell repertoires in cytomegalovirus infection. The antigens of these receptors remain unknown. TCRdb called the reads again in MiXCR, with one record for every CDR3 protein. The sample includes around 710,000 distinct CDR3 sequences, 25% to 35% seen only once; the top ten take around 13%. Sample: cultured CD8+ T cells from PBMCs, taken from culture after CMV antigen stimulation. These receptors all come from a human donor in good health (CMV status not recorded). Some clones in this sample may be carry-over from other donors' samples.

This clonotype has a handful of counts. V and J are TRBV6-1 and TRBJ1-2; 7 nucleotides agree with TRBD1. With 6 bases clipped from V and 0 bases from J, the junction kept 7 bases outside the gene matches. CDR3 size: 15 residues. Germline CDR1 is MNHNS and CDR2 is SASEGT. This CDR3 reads CASSPGTATNYGYTF. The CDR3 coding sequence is TGTGCCAGCAGCCCCGGGACAGCAACTAACTATGGCTACACCTTC.

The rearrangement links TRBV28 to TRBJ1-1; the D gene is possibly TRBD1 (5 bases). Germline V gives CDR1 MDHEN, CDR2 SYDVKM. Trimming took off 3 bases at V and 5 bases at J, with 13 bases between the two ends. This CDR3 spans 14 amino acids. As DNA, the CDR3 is TGTGCCAGCAGTTTCGGGACCCCGGGGACTGAAGCTTTCTTT. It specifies CASSFGTPGTEAFF.

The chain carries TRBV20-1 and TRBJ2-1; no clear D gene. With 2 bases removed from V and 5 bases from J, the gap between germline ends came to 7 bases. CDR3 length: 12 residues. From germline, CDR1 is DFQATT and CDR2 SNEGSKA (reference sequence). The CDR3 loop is CSARLVHNEQFF. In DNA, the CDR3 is TGCAGTGCTAGACTAGTCCACAATGAGCAGTTCTTC.

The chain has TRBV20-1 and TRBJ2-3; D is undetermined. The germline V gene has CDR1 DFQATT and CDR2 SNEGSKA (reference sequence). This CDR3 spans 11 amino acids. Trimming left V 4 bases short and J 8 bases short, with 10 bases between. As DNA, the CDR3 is TGCAGTGCTAAAGCCACGACTACGCAGTATTTT. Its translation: CSAKATTTQYF.

CDR3 nucleotides: TGTGCCAGTAGTATAGGACAGAGCTATGGCTACACCTTC. Its protein is CASSIGQSYGYTF. This rearrangement joins TRBV19 to TRBJ1-2; tentative D call: TRBD1 (5 bases). Per the germline V gene, CDR1 is LNHDA and CDR2 is SQIVND (reference sequence). The CDR3 is 13 residues long. The V end lost 1 base, the J end lost 4 bases, and 7 bases lay between the germline ends.

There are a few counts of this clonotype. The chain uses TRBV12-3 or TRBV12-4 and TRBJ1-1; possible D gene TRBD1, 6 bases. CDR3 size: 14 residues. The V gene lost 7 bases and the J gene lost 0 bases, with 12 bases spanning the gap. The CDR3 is CASIDRTMNTEAFF. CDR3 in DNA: TGTGCCAGCATCGACAGGACCATGAACACTGAAGCTTTCTTT.

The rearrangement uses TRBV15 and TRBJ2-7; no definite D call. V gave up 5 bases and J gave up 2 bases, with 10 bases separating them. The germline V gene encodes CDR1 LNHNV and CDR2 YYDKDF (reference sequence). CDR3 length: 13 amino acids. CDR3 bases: TGTGCCACCAGCCTCGGGCAGACCTACGAGCAGTACGTC. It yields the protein CATSLGQTYEQYV.

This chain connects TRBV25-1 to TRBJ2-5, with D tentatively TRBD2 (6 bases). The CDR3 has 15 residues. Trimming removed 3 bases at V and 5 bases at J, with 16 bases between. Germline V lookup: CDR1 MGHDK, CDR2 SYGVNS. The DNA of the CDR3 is TGTGCCAGCAGTGACTCCGAAGGAGGGTTGGAGACCCAGTACTTC. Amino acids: CASSDSEGGLETQYF.

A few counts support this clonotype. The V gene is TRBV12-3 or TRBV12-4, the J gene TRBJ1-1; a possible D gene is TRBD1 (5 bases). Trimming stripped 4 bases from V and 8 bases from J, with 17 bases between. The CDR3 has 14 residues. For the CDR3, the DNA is TGTGCCAGCAGTTATTTAGGTTTGGGGGGGGAAGCTTTCTTT. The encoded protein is CASSYLGLGGEAFF.

Written as DNA, the CDR3 is TGTGCCAGCAGTGACCGCCGGCTTTCCTACAATGAGCAGTTCTTC. This sequence encodes CASSDRRLSYNEQFF. The V gene is TRBV25-1, the J gene TRBJ2-1; no clear D. CDR1 and CDR2 from the germline V gene are MGHDK and SYGVNS. The CDR3 is made up of 15 amino acids. V was trimmed by 3 bases and J by 1 base, leaving 10 bases between them.